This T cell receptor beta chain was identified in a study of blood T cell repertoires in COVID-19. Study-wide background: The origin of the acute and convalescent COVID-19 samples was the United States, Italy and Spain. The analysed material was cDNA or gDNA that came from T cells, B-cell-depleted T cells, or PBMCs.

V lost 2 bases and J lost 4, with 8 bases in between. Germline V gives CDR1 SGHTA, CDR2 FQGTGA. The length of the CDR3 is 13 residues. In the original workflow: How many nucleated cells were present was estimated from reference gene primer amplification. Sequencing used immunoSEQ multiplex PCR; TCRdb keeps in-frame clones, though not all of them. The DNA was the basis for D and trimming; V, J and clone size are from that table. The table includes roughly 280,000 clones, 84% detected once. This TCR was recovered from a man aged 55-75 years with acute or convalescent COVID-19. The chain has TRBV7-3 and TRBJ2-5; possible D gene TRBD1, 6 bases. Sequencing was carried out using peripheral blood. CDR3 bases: TGTGCCAGCAGCTTACAGGACAGAGAGACCCAGTACTTC. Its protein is CASSLQDRETQYF. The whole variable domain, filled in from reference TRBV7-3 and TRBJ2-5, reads GAGVSQTPSNKVTEKGKYVELRCDPISGHTALYWYRQSLGQGPEFLIYFQGTGAADDSGLPNDRFFAVRPEGSVSTLKIQRTERGDSAVYLCASSLQDRETQYFGPGTRLLVL.